This paragraph reports one T cell receptor beta chain. Its antigen is currently unknown. The germline V gene encodes CDR1 SGHRS and CDR2 YFSETQ. Trimming at V came to 5 bases and at J to 2 bases, leaving 4 bases not matched to a gene. There are 13 residues in the CDR3. Researchers ran the PCR with 60 Vbeta and 13 Jbeta primers. Clones were sequenced by immunoSEQ multiplex PCR, and TCRdb holds only the in-frame ones, with some missing. The data contain some 200,000 clones, 70% of them singletons. This sample was included in a study of cytomegalovirus exposure and HLA in healthy donors. Study outcomes and limitations: V segments that were indistinguishable, TRBV6-2 and TRBV6-3 among them, were omitted from analysis. Cytomegalovirus association was assigned to over 150 TCR beta chains. The authors assumed roughly uniform sequencing depth across donors for presence/absence analyses.

The source of this sequence is a man aged 40-55 years in good health and CMV-seropositive. The sample taken for sequencing was PBMCs. The chain uses TRBV5-1 and TRBJ2-7, with 7 positions matching TRBD1. CDR3 in DNA: TGCGCCAGCAGGCGGACAGGCGCCTACGAGCAGTACTTC. It yields the protein CASRRTGAYEQYF.